The present T cell receptor (beta chain) was sequenced within a study of lymphopenia after photon versus proton radiotherapy. General observations from the study: Proton therapy kept repertoires fairly stable, unlike photons, which gained effector/memory cells. A bigger post-nadir fall in TCR diversity correlated inversely with survival time in deceased patients.

The assay was immunoSEQ multiplex PCR, and TCRdb's table has in-frame clones only and misses some. Of 83,000 or so clones listed, over 70% were seen once; the top ten hold approximately 1.4%. Worth noting for this clone: The antigen is not known.

The CDR3 sequence is 14 residues long. The ends were cut back, 1 base at V and 7 bases at J, with 14 bases in the middle. Germline V gives CDR1 SGHKS, CDR2 YYEKEE (reference sequence). This sequence originates from a man aged 60 to 69 with pancreatic cancer. The material was peripheral blood, obtained from a patient treated with proton-based radiotherapy. The gene calls are TRBV5-5 and TRBJ2-5; D perhaps matches TRBD1 (6 bases). The CDR3 sequence: CASSLIQGTGTQYF. The DNA for the CDR3 is TGTGCCAGCAGCTTGATACAGGGTACCGGGACCCAGTACTTC.